These T cell receptor beta chains were read from a single sample in a study of Graves' ophthalmopathy and Graves' hyperthyroidism. TCRdb reanalysed the multiplex PCR reads using MiXCR and keeps one entry per CDR3 protein. The table lists 600,000 to 950,000 distinct CDR3 sequences, 35% to 50% of them singletons. Sequenced sample: peripheral blood. These receptor sequences come from an adult man with Graves' ophthalmopathy. Both conserved end residues are part of each CDR3. A D gene is named only where the DNA matches it firmly. The size of a clone is reported for some rows only, either as once, few or many, or as a class for expanded clones.

clone_size j_call d_call v_call cdr3_aa cdr3_nt
few TRBJ1-5 . TRBV6-5 CASSQERTGQPQHF TGTGCCAGCAGCCAAGAACGGACCGGGCAGCCCCAGCATTTT
. TRBJ2-3 . TRBV7-2 CASSLTTGTDTQYF TGTGCCAGCAGCTTAACCACGGGGACAGATACGCAGTATTTT
few TRBJ1-2 . TRBV4-1 CASSQSFYRSGYGYTF TGCGCCAGCAGCCAATCCTTCTATCGGTCGGGCTATGGCTACACCTTC
few TRBJ2-2 . TRBV24-1 CATSDFKLTGELFF TGTGCCACCAGTGATTTCAAGCTCACCGGGGAGCTGTTTTTT
few TRBJ1-1 . TRBV5-1 CASSLVPSNTEAFF TGCGCCAGCAGCTTGGTGCCGAGCAACACTGAAGCTTTCTTT
once TRBJ2-7 . TRBV2 CASSSSQNSYEQYF TGTGCCAGCAGTTCCTCACAGAACTCCTACGAGCAGTACTTC
many TRBJ2-2 . TRBV7-9 CASSSILGTGELFF TGTGCCAGCAGCTCCATTCTGGGGACCGGGGAGCTGTTTTTT
. TRBJ2-7 . TRBV29-1 CSFGRRGGEQYF TGCAGCTTCGGCCGGCGGGGCGGCGAGCAGTACTTC
. TRBJ2-5 TRBD1 TRBV20-1 CSADRGTETQYF TGCAGTGCCGACAGGGGGACAGAGACCCAGTACTTC
. TRBJ2-7 TRBD1 TRBV24-1 CATSDRGPYEQYF TGTGCCACCTCGGACAGGGGGCCGTACGAGCAGTACTTC
. TRBJ1-5 . TRBV7-3 CASSLIAGQAGNQPQHF TGTGCCAGCAGCTTAATAGCCGGGCAGGCGGGCAATCAGCCCCAGCATTTT
. TRBJ2-5 TRBD2 TRBV29-1 CSVGGLAGRETQYF TGCAGCGTCGGGGGACTAGCGGGAAGAGAGACCCAGTACTTC
. TRBJ1-5 . TRBV24-1 CASRPWRDQPQHF TGTGCCAGCAGACCCTGGAGGGACCAGCCCCAGCATTTT
. TRBJ2-2 . TRBV25-1 CASSFWRENTGELFF TGTGCCAGCAGTTTTTGGCGGGAAAACACCGGGGAGCTGTTTTTT
many TRBJ1-2 . TRBV2 CASSEWQANSYGYTF TGTGCCAGCAGTGAGTGGCAGGCAAATAGCTATGGCTACACCTTC